Below, one T cell receptor (beta chain) is given with its context. Sequencing used immunoSEQ multiplex PCR; TCRdb keeps in-frame clones, though not all of them. The data hold more than 25,000 clones, with about 90% observed a single time. This specimen comes from a study of T cell changes during pregnancy in multiple sclerosis. The ends lost 3 bases at V and 6 bases at J; junction bases unmatched: 2. The CDR3 has 13 residues. Germline V gene data show CDR1 as LNHNV and CDR2 as YYDKDF (reference sequence). The sequence came from a female donor in good health, enrolled as a control in a pregnancy study. V gene TRBV15 combines with J gene TRBJ2-1; 7 bases map to TRBD1. The sample here was peripheral blood, taken in the first trimester of pregnancy. The CDR3 DNA sequence: TGTGCCACCAGCAGGTGGGACAGCAATGAGCAGTTCTTC. Translating it yields CATSRWDSNEQFF.